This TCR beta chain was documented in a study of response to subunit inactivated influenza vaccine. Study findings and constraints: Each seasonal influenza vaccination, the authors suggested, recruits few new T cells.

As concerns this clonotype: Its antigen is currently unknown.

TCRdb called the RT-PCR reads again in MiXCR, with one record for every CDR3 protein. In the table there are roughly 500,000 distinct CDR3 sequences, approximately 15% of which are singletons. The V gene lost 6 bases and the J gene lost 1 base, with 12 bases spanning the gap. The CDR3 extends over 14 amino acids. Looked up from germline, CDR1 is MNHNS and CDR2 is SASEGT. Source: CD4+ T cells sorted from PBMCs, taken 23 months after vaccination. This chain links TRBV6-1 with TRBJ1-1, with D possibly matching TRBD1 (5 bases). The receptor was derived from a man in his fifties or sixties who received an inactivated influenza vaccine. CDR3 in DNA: TGTGCCAGCAGAACGACAGACCCGAACACTGAAGCTTTCTTT. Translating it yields CASRTTDPNTEAFF.